The present T cell receptor (beta chain) was sequenced within a study of T-cell reconstitution after alpha-beta-depleted transplantation in children. This clonotype was recorded at least ten times. Library preparation (for TCRbeta) was performed with unique molecular identifiers. TCRdb analysed the PCR reads with MiXCR anew, one entry per CDR3 protein. The profile shows hundreds of thousands of distinct CDR3 sequences, 16% of them singletons. The CDR3 is 18 residues long. Germline CDR1 SQVTM, CDR2 ANQGSEA. V shed 5 bases, J shed 4 bases, and the junction held 20 bases outside the gene matches. The chain links TRBV29-1 to TRBJ2-1, with 7 bases identical to TRBD1. The source material was PBMCs from the stem cell graft donor, sampled from the stem cell graft. This TCR was sampled from a human donor who donated a stem cell graft to a child with acute myeloid leukemia. CDR3 sequence (DNA): TGCAGCGTTCTAGGGTTTGAGGGGGCCACGGCCTTTTACAATGAGCAGTTCTTC. This translates into CSVLGFEGATAFYNEQFF.